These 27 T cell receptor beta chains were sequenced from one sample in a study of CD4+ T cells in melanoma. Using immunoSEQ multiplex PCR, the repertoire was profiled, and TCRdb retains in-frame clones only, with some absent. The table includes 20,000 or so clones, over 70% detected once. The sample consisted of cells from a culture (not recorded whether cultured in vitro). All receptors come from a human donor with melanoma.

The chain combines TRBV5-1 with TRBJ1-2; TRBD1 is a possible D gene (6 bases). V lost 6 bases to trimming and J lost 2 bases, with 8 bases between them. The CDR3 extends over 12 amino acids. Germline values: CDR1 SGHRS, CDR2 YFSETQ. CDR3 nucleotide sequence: TGCGCCAGCAAGGGGGGCAACTATGGCTACACCTTC. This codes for CASKGGNYGYTF.

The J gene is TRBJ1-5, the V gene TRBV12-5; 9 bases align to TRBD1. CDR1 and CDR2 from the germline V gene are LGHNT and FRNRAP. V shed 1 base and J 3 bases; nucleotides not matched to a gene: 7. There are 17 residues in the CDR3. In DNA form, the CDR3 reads TGTGCTAGTGGTTTGGGCCGGGACAGGGCCGACAATCAGCCCCAGCATTTT. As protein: CASGLGRDRADNQPQHF.

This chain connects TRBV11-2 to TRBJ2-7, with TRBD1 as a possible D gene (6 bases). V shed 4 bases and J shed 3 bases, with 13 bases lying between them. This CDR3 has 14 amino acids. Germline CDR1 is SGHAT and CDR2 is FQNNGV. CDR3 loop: CASSSLGHHYEQYF. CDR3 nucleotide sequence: TGTGCCAGCAGCTCCCTGGGACACCACTACGAGCAGTACTTC.

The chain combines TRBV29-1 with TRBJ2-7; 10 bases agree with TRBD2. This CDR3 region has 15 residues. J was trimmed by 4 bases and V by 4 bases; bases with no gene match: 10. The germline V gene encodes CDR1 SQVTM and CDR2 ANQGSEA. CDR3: CSVVQRGGQFYEQYF. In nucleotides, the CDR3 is TGCAGCGTTGTCCAGCGGGGGGGCCAGTTTTACGAGCAGTACTTC.

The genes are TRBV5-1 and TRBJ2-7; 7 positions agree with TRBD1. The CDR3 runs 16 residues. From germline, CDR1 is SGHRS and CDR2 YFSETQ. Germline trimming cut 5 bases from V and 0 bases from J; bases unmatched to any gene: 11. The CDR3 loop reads CASSGNPGQYSYEQYF. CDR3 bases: TGCGCCAGCAGTGGCAATCCGGGACAGTACTCCTACGAGCAGTACTTC.

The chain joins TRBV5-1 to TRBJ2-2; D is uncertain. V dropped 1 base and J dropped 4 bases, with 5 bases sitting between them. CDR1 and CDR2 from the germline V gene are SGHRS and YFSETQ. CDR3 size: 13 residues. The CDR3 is CASSLMGTGELFF. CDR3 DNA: TGCGCCAGCAGCTTGATGGGCACCGGGGAGCTGTTTTTT.

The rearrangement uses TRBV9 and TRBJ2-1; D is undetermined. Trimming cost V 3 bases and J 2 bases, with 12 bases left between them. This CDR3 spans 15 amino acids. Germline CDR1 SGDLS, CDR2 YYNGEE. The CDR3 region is CASSADGLAYNEQFF. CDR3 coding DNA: TGTGCCAGCAGCGCCGACGGTTTGGCCTACAATGAGCAGTTCTTC.

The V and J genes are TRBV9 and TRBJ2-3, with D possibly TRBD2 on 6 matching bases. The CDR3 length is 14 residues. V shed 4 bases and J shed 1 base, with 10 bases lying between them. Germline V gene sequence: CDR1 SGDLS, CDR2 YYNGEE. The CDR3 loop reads CASSFTGGTDTQYF. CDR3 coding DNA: TGTGCCAGCAGCTTCACGGGGGGCACAGATACGCAGTATTTT. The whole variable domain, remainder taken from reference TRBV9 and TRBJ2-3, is DSGVTQTPKHLITATGQRVTLRCSPRSGDLSVYWYQQSLDQGLQFLIQYYNGEERAKGNILERFSAQQFPDLHSELNLSSLELGDSALYFCASSFTGGTDTQYFGPGTRLTVL.

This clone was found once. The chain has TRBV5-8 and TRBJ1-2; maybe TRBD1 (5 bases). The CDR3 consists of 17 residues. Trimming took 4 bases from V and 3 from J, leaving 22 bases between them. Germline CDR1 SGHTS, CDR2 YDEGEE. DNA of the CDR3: TGTGCCAGCAGCCTACTCATGAGCGCAGGGATCGACTATGGCTACACCTTC. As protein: CASSLLMSAGIDYGYTF.

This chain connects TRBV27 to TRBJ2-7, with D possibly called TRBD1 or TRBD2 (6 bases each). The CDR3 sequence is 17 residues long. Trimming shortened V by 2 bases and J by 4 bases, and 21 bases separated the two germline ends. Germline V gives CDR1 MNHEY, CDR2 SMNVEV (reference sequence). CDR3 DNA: TGTGCCAGCAGTTTAGGGTGGCAGGTCGGGGGCTTTTACGAGCAGTACTTC. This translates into CASSLGWQVGGFYEQYF.

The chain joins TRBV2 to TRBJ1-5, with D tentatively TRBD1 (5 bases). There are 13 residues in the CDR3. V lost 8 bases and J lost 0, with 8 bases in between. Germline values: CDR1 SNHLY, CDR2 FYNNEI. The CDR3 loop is CASLRDSNQPQHF. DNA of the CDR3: TGTGCCAGCCTCAGGGATAGCAATCAGCCCCAGCATTTT.

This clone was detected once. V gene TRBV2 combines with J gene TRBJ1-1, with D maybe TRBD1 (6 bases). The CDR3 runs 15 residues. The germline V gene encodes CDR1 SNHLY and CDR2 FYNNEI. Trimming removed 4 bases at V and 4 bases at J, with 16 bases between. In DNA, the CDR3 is TGTGCCAGCAGTGCCCCTACAGGGCCGAGCACTGAAGCTTTCTTT. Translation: CASSAPTGPSTEAFF. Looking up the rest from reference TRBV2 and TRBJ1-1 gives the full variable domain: EPEVTQTPSHQVTQMGQEVILRCVPISNHLYFYWYRQILGQKVEFLVSFYNNEISEKSEIFDDQFSVERPDGSNFTLKIRSTKLEDSAMYFCASSAPTGPSTEAFFGQGTRLTVV.

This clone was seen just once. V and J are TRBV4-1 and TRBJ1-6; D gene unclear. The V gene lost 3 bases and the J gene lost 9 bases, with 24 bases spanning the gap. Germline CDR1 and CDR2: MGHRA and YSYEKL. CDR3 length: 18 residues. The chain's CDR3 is CASSHAYNSGGSGSPLHF. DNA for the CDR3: TGCGCCAGCAGCCACGCCTATAATAGCGGCGGGTCAGGTTCACCCCTCCACTTT.

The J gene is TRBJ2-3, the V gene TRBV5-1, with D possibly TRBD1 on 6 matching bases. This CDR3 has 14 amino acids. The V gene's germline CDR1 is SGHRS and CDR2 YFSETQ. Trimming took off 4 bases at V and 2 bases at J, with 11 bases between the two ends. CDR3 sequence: CASSGNRATDTQYF. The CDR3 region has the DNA TGCGCCAGCAGCGGGAACAGGGCCACAGATACGCAGTATTTT.

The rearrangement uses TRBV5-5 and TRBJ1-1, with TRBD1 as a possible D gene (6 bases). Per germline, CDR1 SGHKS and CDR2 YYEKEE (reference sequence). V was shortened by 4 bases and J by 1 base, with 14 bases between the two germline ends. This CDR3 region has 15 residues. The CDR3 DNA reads TGTGCCAGCAGCCAAGGGGGGGGATGGAACACTGAAGCTTTCTTT. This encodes CASSQGGGWNTEAFF.

The CDR3 nucleotides read TGTGCCAGCACTAGGACTCGCTACTCCTACAATGAGCAGTTCTTC. This sequence encodes CASTRTRYSYNEQFF. The chain is built from TRBV6-5 and TRBJ2-1, with a possible D match to TRBD2 (5 bases). Germline V CDR1 and CDR2: MNHEY, SVGAGI. V was shortened by 7 bases and J by 0 bases, with 13 bases between the two germline ends. There are 15 residues in the CDR3.

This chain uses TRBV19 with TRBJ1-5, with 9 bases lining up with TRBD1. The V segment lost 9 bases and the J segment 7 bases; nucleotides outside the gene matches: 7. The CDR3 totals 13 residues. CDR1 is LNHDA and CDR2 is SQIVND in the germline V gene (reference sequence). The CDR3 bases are TGTGCCAGCTCCCGGGACAGGGAGCAGCCCCAGCATTTT. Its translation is CASSRDREQPQHF.

The CDR3 sequence: CASSPTTEGRQPQHF. As DNA, the CDR3 is TGTGCCAGCAGCCCCACTACGGAGGGTCGCCAGCCCCAGCATTTT. The J gene is TRBJ1-5, the V gene TRBV6-5; D not certain. This CDR3 contains 15 residues. Trimming left V 6 bases short and J 7 bases short, with 19 bases between. The germline gives CDR1 MNHEY, CDR2 SVGAGI.

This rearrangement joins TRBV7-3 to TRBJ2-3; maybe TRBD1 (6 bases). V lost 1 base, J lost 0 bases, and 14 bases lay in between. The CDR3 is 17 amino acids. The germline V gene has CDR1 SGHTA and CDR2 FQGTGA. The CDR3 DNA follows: TGTGCCAGCAGCTTAAGGGGGCCAGCTATCAGCACAGATACGCAGTATTTT. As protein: CASSLRGPAISTDTQYF.

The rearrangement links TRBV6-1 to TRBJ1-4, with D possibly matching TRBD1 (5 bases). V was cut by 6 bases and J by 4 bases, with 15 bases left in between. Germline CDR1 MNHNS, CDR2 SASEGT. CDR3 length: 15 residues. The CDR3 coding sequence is TGTGCCAGCAGATCCGGGGGGTCTGGTAATGAAAAACTGTTTTTT. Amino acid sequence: CASRSGGSGNEKLFF.

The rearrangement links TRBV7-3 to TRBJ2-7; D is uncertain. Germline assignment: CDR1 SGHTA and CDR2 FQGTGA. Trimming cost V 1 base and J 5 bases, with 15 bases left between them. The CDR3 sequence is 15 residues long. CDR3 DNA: TGTGCCAGCAGCTTAATTCCGGGCAGGCTGGACGAGCAGTACTTC. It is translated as CASSLIPGRLDEQYF.

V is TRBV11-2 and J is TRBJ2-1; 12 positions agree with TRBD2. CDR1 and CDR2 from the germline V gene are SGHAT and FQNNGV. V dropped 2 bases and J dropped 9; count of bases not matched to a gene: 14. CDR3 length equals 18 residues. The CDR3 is CASSLTSLAGGPNPEQFF. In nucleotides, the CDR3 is TGTGCCAGCAGCTTAACTTCACTAGCGGGGGGCCCTAACCCTGAGCAGTTCTTC.

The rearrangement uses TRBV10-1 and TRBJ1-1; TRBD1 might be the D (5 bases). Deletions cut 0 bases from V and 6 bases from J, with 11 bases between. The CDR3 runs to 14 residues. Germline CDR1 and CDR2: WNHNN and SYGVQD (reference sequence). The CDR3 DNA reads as TGCGCCAGCAGTGAGTCGAGGACAAGGGCTGAAGCTTTCTTT. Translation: CASSESRTRAEAFF.

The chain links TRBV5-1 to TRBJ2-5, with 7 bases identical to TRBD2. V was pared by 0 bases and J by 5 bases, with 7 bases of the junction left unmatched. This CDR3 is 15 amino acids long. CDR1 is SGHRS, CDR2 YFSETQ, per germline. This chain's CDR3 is CASSLGGLVEETQYF. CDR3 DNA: TGCGCCAGCAGCTTGGGAGGACTAGTGGAGGAGACCCAGTACTTC. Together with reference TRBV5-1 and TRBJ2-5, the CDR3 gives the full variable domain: KAGVTQTPRYLIKTRGQQVTLSCSPISGHRSVSWYQQTPGQGLQFLFEYFSETQRNKGNFPGRFSGRQFSNSRSEMNVSTLELGDSALYLCASSLGGLVEETQYFGPGTRLLVL.

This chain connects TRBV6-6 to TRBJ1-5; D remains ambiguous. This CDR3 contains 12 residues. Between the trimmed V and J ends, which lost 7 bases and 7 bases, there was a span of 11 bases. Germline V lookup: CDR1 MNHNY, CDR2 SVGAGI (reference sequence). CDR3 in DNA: TGTGCCAGCAACCTAGGAGAGCAGCCCCAGCATTTT. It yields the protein CASNLGEQPQHF.

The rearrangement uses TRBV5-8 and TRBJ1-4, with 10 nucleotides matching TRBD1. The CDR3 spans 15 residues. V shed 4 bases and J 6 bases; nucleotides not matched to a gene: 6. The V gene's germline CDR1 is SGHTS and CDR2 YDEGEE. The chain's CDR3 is CASSPYGTGDEKLFF. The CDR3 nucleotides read TGTGCCAGCAGCCCCTATGGGACAGGGGATGAAAAACTGTTTTTT.

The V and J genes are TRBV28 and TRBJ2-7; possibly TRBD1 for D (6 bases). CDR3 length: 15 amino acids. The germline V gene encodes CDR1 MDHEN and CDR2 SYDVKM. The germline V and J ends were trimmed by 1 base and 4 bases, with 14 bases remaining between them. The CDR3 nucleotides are TGTGCCAGCAGTTTATCAGGGGCAGGTACTTACGAGCAGTACTTC. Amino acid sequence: CASSLSGAGTYEQYF.